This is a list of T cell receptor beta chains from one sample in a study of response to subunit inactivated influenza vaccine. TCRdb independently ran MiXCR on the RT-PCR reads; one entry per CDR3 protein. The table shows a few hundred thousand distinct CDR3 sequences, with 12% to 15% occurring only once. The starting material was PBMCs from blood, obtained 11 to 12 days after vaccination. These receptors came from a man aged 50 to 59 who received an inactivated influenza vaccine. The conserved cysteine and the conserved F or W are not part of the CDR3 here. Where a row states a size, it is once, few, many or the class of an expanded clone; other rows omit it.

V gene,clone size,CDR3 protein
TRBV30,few,AWGRLPYNEQF
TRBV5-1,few,ASSYSTGGNEQY
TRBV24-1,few,ATRAGTGQYEQF
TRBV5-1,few,ASSSGRVNYGYT
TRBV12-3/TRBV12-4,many,ASRENNEQF
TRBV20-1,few,SAEGGRVYEQY
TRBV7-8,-,ASSPRLAGAPDTQY
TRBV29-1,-,SVEGGTYEQY
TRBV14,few,ASGLGRRYEQY
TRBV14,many,ASSPGLANNEQF
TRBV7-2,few,ASRDTGAGELF
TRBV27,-,ASMSDGSYNEQF
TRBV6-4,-,ASSSSGRYNEQF
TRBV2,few,ASSEVGLASSSYNEQF
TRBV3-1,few,ASSQTRAEQY
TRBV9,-,ASSGIAGGLSEQF
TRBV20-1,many,SVGQLYEQY
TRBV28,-,ASSSPGLGTSGSYNEQF
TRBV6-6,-,GVGGAREQY
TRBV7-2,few,ASSFRGRPGAQY
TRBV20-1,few,SGRDSTNTGELF
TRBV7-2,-,ASRGGFISTDTQY
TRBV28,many,ASSSRGSPQH
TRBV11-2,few,ASGLGGLVSTDTQY
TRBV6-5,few,ASSYRDRTTDTQY
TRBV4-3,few,ASSQDGLAGGPTDTQY
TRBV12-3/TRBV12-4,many,ASSQTRGNGELF
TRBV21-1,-,ANPQGQDSYEQY